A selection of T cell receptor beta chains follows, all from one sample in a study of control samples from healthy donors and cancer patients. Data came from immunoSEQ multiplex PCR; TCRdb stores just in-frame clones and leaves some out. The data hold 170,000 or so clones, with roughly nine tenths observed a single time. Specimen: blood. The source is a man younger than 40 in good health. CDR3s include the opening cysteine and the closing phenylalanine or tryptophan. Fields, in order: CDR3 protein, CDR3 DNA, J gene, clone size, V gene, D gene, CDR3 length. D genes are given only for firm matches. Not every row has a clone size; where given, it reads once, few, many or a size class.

CASRVGSGANVLTF	TGTGCCAGCAGGGTAGGTAGCGGGGCCAACGTCCTGACTTTC	TRBJ2-6	.	TRBV6-4	.	14
CASRSRDREIEAFF	TGTGCCAGCCGCTCGAGGGACAGGGAGATTGAAGCTTTCTTT	TRBJ1-1	.	TRBV27	TRBD1	14
CASSVPSYGYTF	TGTGCCAGCAGCGTACCCAGCTATGGCTACACCTTC	TRBJ1-2	.	TRBV9	.	12
CASSEYRVEETQYF	TGTGCCAGCAGTGAATACAGGGTAGAAGAGACCCAGTACTTC	TRBJ2-5	once	TRBV25-1	.	14
CASSVPSSGLNEQFF	TGTGCCAGCAGCGTTCCGTCTAGCGGTCTGAATGAGCAGTTCTTC	TRBJ2-1	.	TRBV9	TRBD2	15
CASSGTEETNYGYTF	TGTGCCAGCAGTGGGACAGAGGAGACTAACTATGGCTACACCTTC	TRBJ1-2	.	TRBV2	.	15
CASSVRPRDEQYF	TGTGCCAGCAGCGTCCGCCCGAGGGACGAGCAGTACTTC	TRBJ2-7	.	TRBV9	.	13
CASGLVLASAGRGRETQYF	TGTGCTAGTGGTTTGGTTCTCGCTTCGGCTGGCCGGGGTCGGGAGACCCAGTACTTC	TRBJ2-5	once	TRBV12-5	.	19
CASNGQGAMNTEAFF	TGCGCCAGCAACGGACAGGGGGCTATGAACACTGAAGCTTTCTTT	TRBJ1-1	.	TRBV4-1	TRBD1	15
CASSQDFSGTGTTIYF	TGCGCCAGCAGCCAAGATTTCTCTGGGACAGGGACCACCATATATTTT	TRBJ1-3	.	TRBV4-3	TRBD1	16
CASSLGGISGVYEQYF	TGTGCCAGCAGCTTAGGCGGGATAAGCGGGGTCTACGAGCAGTACTTC	TRBJ2-7	.	TRBV5-6	TRBD2	16
CASSLAGRLFF	TGTGCCAGCAGTTTAGCCGGGAGGCTGTTTTTT	TRBJ1-4	.	TRBV27	.	11
CASSVGGGTTEAFF	TGTGCCAGCAGCGTAGGTGGCGGGACCACTGAAGCTTTCTTT	TRBJ1-1	.	TRBV9	.	14
CASSPLDRGPDLYGYTF	TGTGCCAGCTCACCGTTAGACAGGGGGCCGGATCTTTATGGCTACACCTTC	TRBJ1-2	once	TRBV18	TRBD1	17
CASSITGGSYNEQFF	TGTGCCAGCAGTATTACAGGGGGCTCCTACAATGAGCAGTTCTTC	TRBJ2-1	once	TRBV6-2/TRBV6-3	TRBD1	15
CASSEQGLGEKLFF	TGTGCCAGCAGTGAACAGGGGCTTGGGGAAAAACTGTTTTTT	TRBJ1-4	.	TRBV27	TRBD1	14
CASSLGLGQRRGYTF	TGTGCCAGCAGCTTAGGGCTGGGACAGCGGAGGGGCTACACCTTC	TRBJ1-2	.	TRBV7-2	TRBD1	15
CASSFITDSTDTQYF	TGTGCCAGCAGTTTCATAACGGATAGCACAGATACGCAGTATTTT	TRBJ2-3	.	TRBV27	.	15
CASSHSMGQGLNTEAFF	TGTGCCAGCAGCCACAGTATGGGACAGGGGTTGAACACTGAAGCTTTCTTT	TRBJ1-1	.	TRBV3-1/TRBV3-2	TRBD1	17
CASSLNKVRSDTQYF	TGTGCCAGCAGCTTGAATAAGGTGCGGTCAGATACGCAGTATTTT	TRBJ2-3	.	TRBV5-6	.	15
CASSNTGGTEAFF	TGCGCCAGCAGCAACACAGGAGGCACTGAAGCTTTCTTT	TRBJ1-1	.	TRBV5-1	.	13
CASSPLTGMGTDTQYF	TGCGCCAGCAGCCCACTGACGGGGATGGGGACAGATACGCAGTATTTT	TRBJ2-3	.	TRBV5-1	.	16
CASKGSANTEAFF	TGTGCCAGCAAGGGGTCCGCTAACACTGAAGCTTTCTTT	TRBJ1-1	.	TRBV2	.	13
CASSLWGAAGANVLTF	TGTGCCAGCAGCTTATGGGGGGCGGCAGGGGCCAACGTCCTGACTTTC	TRBJ2-6	.	TRBV7-3	.	16
CASSLGTSGGYQETQYF	TGCGCCAGCAGCTTGGGGACTAGCGGGGGGTACCAAGAGACCCAGTACTTC	TRBJ2-5	.	TRBV5-1	TRBD2	17
CASRTGTGDYNEQFF	TGTGCCAGCAGAACCGGGACAGGGGATTACAATGAGCAGTTCTTC	TRBJ2-1	.	TRBV2	TRBD1	15
CASSPDRYSYNEQFF	TGTGCCAGCAGCCCTGACAGATACTCCTACAATGAGCAGTTCTTC	TRBJ2-1	.	TRBV7-2	.	15
CASSFGQGASEQYF	TGTGCCAGCAGTTTTGGACAGGGGGCGAGCGAGCAGTACTTC	TRBJ2-7	.	TRBV27	TRBD1	14
CASSLRRRDGRGEQFF	TGTGCCAGCAGCTTACGGAGGCGGGATGGGCGGGGTGAGCAGTTCTTC	TRBJ2-1	.	TRBV11-2	.	16
CASSVAEANYGYTF	TGTGCCAGCAGCGTAGCCGAAGCTAACTATGGCTACACCTTC	TRBJ1-2	once	TRBV9	.	14
CASSQDLVKLFF	TGTGCCAGCAGCCAAGACCTAGTAAAACTGTTTTTT	TRBJ1-4	.	TRBV14	.	12
CASSMNRGNSPLHF	TGTGCCAGTAGTATGAACAGGGGTAATTCACCCCTCCACTTT	TRBJ1-6	.	TRBV19	TRBD1	14
CASSSEPLGRGYGYTF	TGTGCCAGCAGCTCGGAACCTTTAGGCAGGGGCTATGGCTACACCTTC	TRBJ1-2	.	TRBV7-2	.	16
CAWSVPGTGELFF	TGTGCCTGGAGTGTACCAGGGACCGGGGAGCTGTTTTTT	TRBJ2-2	.	TRBV30	.	13
CASVGGYGNTIYF	TGTGCCAGTGTTGGGGGGTATGGAAACACCATATATTTT	TRBJ1-3	.	TRBV19	.	13
CASSLGHHTDTQYF	TGTGCCAGCAGTTTAGGACATCACACAGATACGCAGTATTTT	TRBJ2-3	.	TRBV6-5	.	14
CASSPRPVMNTEAFF	TGTGCCAGCAGCCCCCGTCCGGTCATGAACACTGAAGCTTTCTTT	TRBJ1-1	.	TRBV7-3	.	15
CASSLGQRIGYTF	TGTGCCAGCAGTTTAGGGCAGAGGATTGGCTACACCTTC	TRBJ1-2	.	TRBV28	.	13
CAMLAGGQGTDTQYF	TGTGCCATGCTAGCGGGGGGACAGGGAACAGATACGCAGTATTTT	TRBJ2-3	.	TRBV28	TRBD2	15
CASSSPLGSYNEQFF	TGTGCCAGCAGTTCCCCCCTAGGCAGCTACAATGAGCAGTTCTTC	TRBJ2-1	.	TRBV6-6	.	15
CSAGTSGFNGETQYF	TGCAGCGCCGGGACTAGCGGGTTTAATGGGGAGACCCAGTACTTC	TRBJ2-5	.	TRBV29-1	TRBD2	15
CASSLGRLSGTDTQYF	TGTGCCAGCAGCTTGGGGCGATTAAGTGGCACAGATACGCAGTATTTT	TRBJ2-3	.	TRBV7-7	.	16